Each of the 8 T cell receptor beta chains below was sequenced from the same sample in a study of cytomegalovirus exposure and HLA in healthy donors. The table came from immunoSEQ multiplex PCR; TCRdb's copy has only in-frame clones and leaves some out. The sample contains about 260,000 clones, 90% of which appear only once. Sequences were obtained from PBMCs. All receptors come from a woman aged 30 to 39 in good health and CMV-seronegative.

This chain joins TRBV7-9 and TRBJ1-2; D gene uncertain. In germline, CDR1 is SEHNR, CDR2 FQNEAQ (reference sequence). V was pared by 5 bases and J by 10 bases, with 23 bases between. The CDR3 length is 15 residues. The CDR3 here is CASSQLAMTTQNYTF. CDR3 in DNA: TGTGCCAGCAGCCAGCTGGCCATGACGACGCAAAACTACACCTTC.

This chain uses TRBV7-6 with TRBJ2-3; the D gene is possibly TRBD2 (8 bases). Trimming removed 4 bases from V and 5 bases from J, with 16 bases in between. This CDR3 region has 15 residues. CDR1 and CDR2 from the germline V gene are SGHVS and FNYEAQ. CDR3 sequence reads: CASSSGGLDEDTQYF. CDR3 nucleotide sequence: TGTGCCAGCAGCTCAGGGGGACTAGACGAAGATACGCAGTATTTT.

J is TRBJ2-1 and V is TRBV7-6; D possibly corresponds to TRBD2 (6 bases). Trimming took off 4 bases at V and 8 bases at J, with 24 bases between the two ends. Germline values: CDR1 SGHVS, CDR2 FNYEAQ. CDR3 length: 17 amino acids. The CDR3 DNA is TGTGCCAGCAGCTCCGGAGGGGAGCAGGGAAAGGCCGATGAGCAGTTCTTC. It yields the protein CASSSGGEQGKADEQFF.

The chain has TRBV4-3 and TRBJ2-7, with a tentative D call TRBD2 (5 bases). CDR1 and CDR2 from the germline V gene are LGHNA and YSLEER. V gave up 5 bases and J gave up 0 bases, with 11 bases separating them. The CDR3 contains 14 residues. The CDR3 DNA sequence: TGCGCCAGCAGCGGGCGGGTATTCTCCTACGAGCAGTACTTC. Its translation: CASSGRVFSYEQYF.

DNA of the CDR3: TGTGCCAGCAGTTACTCGCGAGCCCCCACAGATACGCAGTATTTT. It encodes CASSYSRAPTDTQYF. The chain links TRBV6-6 to TRBJ2-3; the D is unclear. Looked up from germline, CDR1 is MNHNY and CDR2 is SVGAGI (reference sequence). V was trimmed by 0 bases and J by 2 bases, leaving 9 bases between them. This CDR3 has 15 amino acids.

The chain links TRBV7-9 to TRBJ2-3, with D possibly being TRBD1 (5 bases). From germline, CDR1 is SEHNR and CDR2 FQNEAQ (reference sequence). This CDR3 has 16 residues. The V end lost 3 bases, the J end lost 2 bases, and 15 bases lay between the germline ends. The CDR3 DNA reads TGTGCCAGCAGCTTTCCGACAGTCGGTTCCACAGATACGCAGTATTTT. Translated, it gives CASSFPTVGSTDTQYF.

The chain uses TRBV7-2 and TRBJ1-2; D may be TRBD1 (6 bases). Per germline, CDR1 SGHTA and CDR2 FQGNSA. V gave up 5 bases and J gave up 5 bases, with 15 bases separating them. The CDR3 has 14 amino acids. In DNA form, the CDR3 reads TGTGCCAGCAGCCCAGGGGACATTGAGTATGGCTACACCTTC. It codes for CASSPGDIEYGYTF.

The V call is TRBV21-1, the J call TRBJ1-5; the table's D call of TRBD1 was not tested on the DNA. TRBV21-1 is a documented pseudogene. This CDR3 is 15 amino acids long. The CDR3 DNA sequence: TGTGCCAGCAGCAAAAGGACAGGTGGGCATCAGCCCCAGCATTTT. It codes for CASSKRTGGHQPQHF.